This T cell receptor (beta chain) was recovered during a study of glioma-infiltrating T cells after dendritic cell vaccination. Study results and limitations: Patients with more pretreatment TILs had longer time to progression and survival.

CDR1 and CDR2 from the germline V gene are MNHGY and SVAAGI. The V and J ends lost 7 bases and 3 bases respectively, with 16 bases between them. The CDR3 runs to 14 residues. To note about this clone: Its antigen is not known.

TCRB CDR3 was amplified from 2 ug genomic DNA or less. Profiling relied on immunoSEQ multiplex PCR, and the TCRdb table lists in-frame clones only, not all of them. The data show some 58,000 clones, about 84% seen once. As for time point: after dendritic cell vaccination, including at tumor progression/relapse. The sequence came from a human donor with glioblastoma. V and J are TRBV6-9 and TRBJ2-7; tentatively, D is TRBD2 (5 bases). The sequences come from blood, collected after dendritic cell vaccination. CDR3 loop: CASNHRDSGYEQYF. The CDR3 DNA reads as TGTGCCAGCAACCACCGGGATTCAGGCTACGAGCAGTACTTC.